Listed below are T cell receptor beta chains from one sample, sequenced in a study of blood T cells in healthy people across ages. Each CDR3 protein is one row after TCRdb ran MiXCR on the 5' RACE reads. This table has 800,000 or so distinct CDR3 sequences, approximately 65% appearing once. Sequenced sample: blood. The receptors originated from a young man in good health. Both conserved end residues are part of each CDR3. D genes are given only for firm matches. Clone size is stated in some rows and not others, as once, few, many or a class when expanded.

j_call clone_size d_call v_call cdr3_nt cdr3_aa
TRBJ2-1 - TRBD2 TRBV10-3 TGTGCCATCAGTGATATGACTAGCGGGGGGCGTTCCACCGGGTTCTTC CAISDMTSGGRSTGFF
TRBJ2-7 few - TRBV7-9 TGTGCCAGCAGCCCATCGTTAGCCACCTACGAGCAGTACTTC CASSPSLATYEQYF
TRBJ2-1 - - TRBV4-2 TGTGCCAGCAGCCAAGACCACCCAGGGACTGGGAAGTTCTTC CASSQDHPGTGKFF
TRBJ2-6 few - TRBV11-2 TGTGCCAGCAGCTTACTCGCAGGGTCTGGGGCCAACGTCCTGACTTTC CASSLLAGSGANVLTF
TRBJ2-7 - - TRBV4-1 TGCGCCAGCAGCCAAAACGGTTATCGGTACTTC CASSQNGYRYF
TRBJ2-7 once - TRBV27 TGTGCCAGCAGCCAATGGGACACCTCCTACGAGCAGTACTTC CASSQWDTSYEQYF
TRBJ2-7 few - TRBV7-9 TGTGCCAGCTCCATAGCTACGGGCTACGAGCAGTACTTC CASSIATGYEQYF
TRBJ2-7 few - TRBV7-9 TGTGCCAGCAGCTTCCCCGCCGCGGGCCACGAGCAGTACTTC CASSFPAAGHEQYF
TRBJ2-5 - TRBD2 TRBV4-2 TGTGCCAGCAGCCAAGACCGCGCCGGGGGGGAAGAGACCCAGTACTTC CASSQDRAGGEETQYF
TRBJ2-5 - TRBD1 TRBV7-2 TGTGCCAGCAGCCTGGTCGGACAGGGCGGCCAAGAGACCCAGTACTTC CASSLVGQGGQETQYF
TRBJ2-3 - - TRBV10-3 TGTGCCATCAGTGTAGCCGATACGCAGTATTTT CAISVADTQYF
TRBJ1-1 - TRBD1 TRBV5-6 TGTGCCAGCAGCTCGGGGGCAGGGGGGACTGAAGCTTTCTTT CASSSGAGGTEAFF
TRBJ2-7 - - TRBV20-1 TGCAGTGCTAGAGGTGTAAGACTAGAGGAAACCTACGAGCAGTACTTC CSARGVRLEETYEQYF
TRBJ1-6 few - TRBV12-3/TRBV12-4 TGTGCCAGCAGTTTAGGCGGGACGGCCTACTCCTATAATTCACCCCTCCACTTT CASSLGGTAYSYNSPLHF
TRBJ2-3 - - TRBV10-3 TGTGCCATCAGTACCCGGGGCAGGGGCCCAGATACGCAGTATTTT CAISTRGRGPDTQYF
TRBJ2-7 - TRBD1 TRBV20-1 TGCAGTGCCCCCAGGACAGGGGACGAGCAGTACTTC CSAPRTGDEQYF
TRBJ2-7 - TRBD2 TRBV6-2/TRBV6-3 TGTGCCAGCAGTTCGGTCAAACGGCGGGGGACCGACTACGAGCAGTACTTC CASSSVKRRGTDYEQYF
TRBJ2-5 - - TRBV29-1 TGCAGCGTAGACCCGCGGAGCTCCGGGTCGAATGAGCAGTACTTC CSVDPRSSGSNEQYF
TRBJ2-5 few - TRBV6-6 TGTGCCAGCAGTTCCCCGACTTGGGGCGTCCAAGAGACCCAGTACTTC CASSSPTWGVQETQYF
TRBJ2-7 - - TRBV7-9 TGTGCCAGCAGCTTAGTCGAATTCCGGGTCTCCTACGAGCAGTACTTC CASSLVEFRVSYEQYF
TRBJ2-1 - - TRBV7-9 TGTGCCAGCAGCTTAGTAGGTGCTAGCTCCTACAATGAGCAGTTCTTC CASSLVGASSYNEQFF
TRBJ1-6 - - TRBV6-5 TGTGCCAGCAGACGGGAAAGTTATAATTCACCCCTCCACTTT CASRRESYNSPLHF
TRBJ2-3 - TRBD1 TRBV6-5 TGTGCCAGCAGTTACGGCGGGACAGGGGGAGATACGCAGTATTTT CASSYGGTGGDTQYF
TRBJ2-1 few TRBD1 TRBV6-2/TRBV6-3 TGTGCCAGCAGTTACCTGGGACAGGGGTCTGATGAGCAGTTCTTC CASSYLGQGSDEQFF
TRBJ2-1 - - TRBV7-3 TGTGCCAGCAGCTTAGGGGGGACCCTCTACAATGAGCAGTTCTTC CASSLGGTLYNEQFF
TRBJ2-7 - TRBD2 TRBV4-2 TGTGCCAGCAGACGGACTAGCGGGGGCCTGAGCTCCTACGAGCAGTACTTC CASRRTSGGLSSYEQYF
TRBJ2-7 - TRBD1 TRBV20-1 TGCAGTGCTGTCGACAGGGTACCCTACGAGCAGTACTTC CSAVDRVPYEQYF